The clone carrying this T cell receptor (beta chain) was observed many times. Its target is unknown. J lost 4 bases, V lost 4 bases, and 7 bases had no gene match. Germline V CDR1 and CDR2: MDHEN, SYDVKM. The CDR3 contains 15 residues. This sample was taken from a study of T cell repertoires in cytomegalovirus infection. TCRdb called the reads again in MiXCR, with one record for every CDR3 protein. Here the sample spans around 710,000 distinct CDR3 sequences, 25% to 35% being singletons. This chain connects TRBV28 to TRBJ2-3; TRBD2 matches at 8 bases. The TCR was taken from a human donor in good health (CMV status not recorded). Some clones in this sample may be carry-over from other donors' samples. This specimen consisted of cultured CD8+ T cells from PBMCs, obtained from culture after CMV antigen stimulation. The CDR3 protein is CASSSRGGPADTQYF. The CDR3 DNA reads TGTGCCAGCAGTTCCCGGGGGGGGCCAGCAGATACGCAGTATTTT.